Each of the 2 T cell receptor beta chains below was sequenced from the same sample in a study of cytomegalovirus exposure and HLA in healthy donors. The primer mix had 60 Vbeta and 13 Jbeta primers. This table comes from immunoSEQ multiplex PCR, and its TCRdb copy is limited to in-frame clones, with some not included. The table lists under 120,000 clones, around three quarters of them singletons. Sequencing was performed on PBMCs. Receptors were obtained from a woman in her thirties or forties in good health and CMV-seronegative.

This clone was counted only a few times. This rearrangement joins TRBV7-9 to TRBJ2-3; D is possibly TRBD1 (5 bases). Trimming pared 3 bases from V and 4 bases from J, leaving 8 bases between. CDR3 size: 13 residues. CDR1 and CDR2 (germline): SEHNR, FQNEAQ (reference sequence). The CDR3 here is CASSFATADTQYF. Written as DNA, the CDR3 is TGTGCCAGCAGCTTTGCGACAGCAGATACGCAGTATTTT.

The CDR3 region has the DNA TGTGCCTGGAGCCACTCTGGAAACACCATATATTTT. Translation gives CAWSHSGNTIYF. The chain is built from TRBV30 and TRBJ1-3, with unresolved D. V was shortened by 3 bases and J by 0 bases, with 3 bases between the two germline ends. The germline V gene encodes CDR1 GTSNPN and CDR2 SVGIG (reference sequence). The length of the CDR3 is 12 residues.